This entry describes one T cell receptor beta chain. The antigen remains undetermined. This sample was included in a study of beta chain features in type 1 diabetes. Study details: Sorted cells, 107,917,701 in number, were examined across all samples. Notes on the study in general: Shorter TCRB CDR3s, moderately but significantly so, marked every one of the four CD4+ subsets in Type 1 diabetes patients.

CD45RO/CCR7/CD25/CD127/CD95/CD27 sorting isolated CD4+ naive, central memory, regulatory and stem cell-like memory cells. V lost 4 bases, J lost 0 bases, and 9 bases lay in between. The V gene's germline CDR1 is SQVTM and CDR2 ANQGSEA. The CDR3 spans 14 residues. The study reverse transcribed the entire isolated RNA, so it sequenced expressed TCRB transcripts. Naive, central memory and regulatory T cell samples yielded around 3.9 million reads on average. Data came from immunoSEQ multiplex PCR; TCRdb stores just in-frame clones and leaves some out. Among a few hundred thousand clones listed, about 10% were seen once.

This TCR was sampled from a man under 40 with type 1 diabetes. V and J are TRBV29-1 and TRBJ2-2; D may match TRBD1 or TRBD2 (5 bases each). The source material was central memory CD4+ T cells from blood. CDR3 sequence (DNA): TGCAGCGTTGCGGGGCTAGCGAACACCGGGGAGCTGTTTTTT. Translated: CSVAGLANTGELFF.